The 19 T cell receptor beta chains below all came from one sample that was sequenced in a study of T cells in Graves' hyperthyroidism and ophthalmopathy. RNA transcripts gave rise to amplified TCR beta CDR3 regions. The TCR CDR3 first-round RT-PCR relied on the HTBI primer set. TCRdb called the multiplex PCR reads again in MiXCR, with one record for every CDR3 protein. The data hold approximately 420,000 distinct CDR3 sequences, with roughly 15% observed a single time. Input material: blood. These receptors originate from a woman aged 18-30 years with Graves' hyperthyroidism.

This clonotype was counted ten times or more. The chain employs TRBV2 and TRBJ2-1; 14 nucleotides agree with TRBD2. CDR3 length: 17 residues. Germline V gives CDR1 SNHLY, CDR2 FYNNEI. V dropped 1 base and J dropped 7; count of bases not matched to a gene: 6. The CDR3 sequence: CASSEGGLAGVRNEQFF. The CDR3 region has the DNA TGTGCCAGCAGTGAAGGGGGACTAGCGGGAGTGAGGAATGAGCAGTTCTTC.

This chain connects TRBV6-1 to TRBJ1-1, with unresolved D. Between the trimmed V and J ends, which lost 6 bases and 5 bases, there was a span of 13 bases. Per germline, CDR1 MNHNS and CDR2 SASEGT. This CDR3 contains 13 residues. This CDR3 is CASRPVGRTEAFF. The CDR3 region has the DNA TGTGCCAGCAGACCCGTTGGGCGGACTGAAGCTTTCTTT.

This clonotype was observed at least ten times. The CDR3 here is CASSLSRDSTYEQYF. CDR3 DNA sequence: TGTGCCAGCAGTTTATCGCGGGACTCTACCTACGAGCAGTACTTC. This chain links TRBV27 with TRBJ2-7; TRBD2 might be the D (6 bases). Germline V lookup: CDR1 MNHEY, CDR2 SMNVEV (reference sequence). The CDR3 spans 15 residues. Trimming removed 0 bases at V and 2 bases at J, with 11 bases between.

This clonotype was detected only once. As the CDR3 is not closed by the conserved phenylalanine or tryptophan, this likely results from a read error. V and J are TRBV18 and TRBJ2-1; D is ambiguous. CDR1 is KGHSH and CDR2 is LQKENI in the germline V gene. Deletions cut 1 base from V and 6 bases from J, with 13 bases between. The CDR3 runs to 15 residues. For the CDR3, the DNA is TGTGCCAGCTCACCACGAGAACAAGCCTTCAATGAGCAGTTCTCC. Residues: CASSPREQAFNEQFS.

This clonotype was counted at least ten times. V is TRBV11-2 and J is TRBJ1-6; 7 bases agree with TRBD1. The CDR3 totals 15 residues. The germline gives CDR1 SGHAT, CDR2 FQNNGV. With V trimmed by 4 bases and J by 4 bases, 4 bases remained unmatched. The CDR3, as DNA: TGTGCCAGCAGCTCGGGACAGCGATATAATTCACCCCTCCACTTT. Translating gives CASSSGQRYNSPLHF.

Only a few counts were recorded for this clonotype. The V gene is TRBV4-1, the J gene TRBJ1-5; D is possibly TRBD1 (5 bases). CDR3 length: 13 amino acids. V lost 2 bases and J lost 4, with 6 bases in between. Germline values: CDR1 MGHRA, CDR2 YSYEKL. CDR3 bases: TGCGCCAGCAGCCAACCAGGGAATCAGCCCCAGCATTTT. Translation: CASSQPGNQPQHF.

This clonotype has at least ten counts. This chain connects TRBV28 to TRBJ1-2; the D is unclear. CDR3 length: 13 amino acids. Germline CDR1 reads MDHEN; CDR2 reads SYDVKM. Trimming left V 6 bases short and J 4 bases short, with 12 bases between. The CDR3 spells CASSLTAGYGYTF. The CDR3 DNA is TGTGCCAGCAGCCTCACGGCCGGCTATGGCTACACCTTC.

This CDR3 is CASSQGQGGEKLFF. CDR3 DNA sequence: TGCGCCAGCAGCCAAGGGCAGGGAGGTGAAAAACTGTTTTTT. The genes are TRBV4-3 and TRBJ1-4, with D possibly TRBD1 on 5 matching bases. Between the trimmed V and J ends, which lost 1 base and 7 bases, there was a span of 10 bases. This CDR3 is built from 14 residues. Germline loops: CDR1 LGHNA, CDR2 YSLEER.

At least ten counts were recorded for this clonotype. The chain couples TRBV5-1 to TRBJ2-5, with 9 bases fitting TRBD2. With 5 bases clipped from V and 2 bases from J, the junction kept 4 bases outside the gene matches. The CDR3 runs to 14 residues. The germline V gene encodes CDR1 SGHRS and CDR2 YFSETQ. The DNA for the CDR3 is TGCGCCAGCAGAGAGACTAGCGGTCAAGAGACCCAGTACTTC. Protein sequence: CASRETSGQETQYF. The full variable domain, rest sourced from reference TRBV5-1 and TRBJ2-5, is KAGVTQTPRYLIKTRGQQVTLSCSPISGHRSVSWYQQTPGQGLQFLFEYFSETQRNKGNFPGRFSGRQFSNSRSEMNVSTLELGDSALYLCASRETSGQETQYFGPGTRLLVL.

This clonotype was seen many times. The chain couples TRBV28 to TRBJ2-7; tentatively, D is TRBD1 (5 bases). Germline V lookup: CDR1 MDHEN, CDR2 SYDVKM. The V gene lost 6 bases and the J gene lost 3 bases, with 9 bases spanning the gap. CDR3 length: 12 amino acids. Here the CDR3 reads CASRDTYYEQYF. In nucleotides, the CDR3 is TGTGCCAGCAGGGACACCTACTACGAGCAGTACTTC.

This clonotype was counted many times. The rearrangement links TRBV7-8 to TRBJ2-3; D is ambiguous. This CDR3 contains 16 residues. Germline V gene lookup returns CDR1 SGHVS and CDR2 FQNEAQ. V lost 1 base, J lost 2 bases, and 13 bases lay in between. DNA for the CDR3: TGTGCCAGCAGCTTAGGGATGCTTTTTCCCACAGATACGCAGTATTTT. Translated, it gives CASSLGMLFPTDTQYF.

This clonotype was recorded at least ten times. The V gene is TRBV7-2, the J gene TRBJ2-1; D may be TRBD2 (6 bases). The CDR3 has 15 amino acids. Trimming left V 7 bases short and J 5 bases short, with 18 bases between. CDR1 is SGHTA and CDR2 is FQGNSA in the germline V gene. The CDR3 here is CASTLAPSSHNEQFF. The CDR3 nucleotides are TGTGCCAGCACCCTAGCGCCTAGCAGCCACAATGAGCAGTTCTTC.

The table lists this clonotype with many counts. The gene calls are TRBV7-9 and TRBJ2-3; D gene unclear. The CDR3 loop spans 14 amino acids. The germline gives CDR1 SEHNR, CDR2 FQNEAQ (reference sequence). The V and J ends lost 1 base and 2 bases respectively, with 7 bases between them. CDR3 nucleotides: TGTGCCAGCAGCTTAGAACAGCCCACAGATACGCAGTATTTT. Amino acid sequence: CASSLEQPTDTQYF. Full variable domain (rest looked up from reference TRBV7-9 and TRBJ2-3): DTGVSQNPRHKITKRGQNVTFRCDPISEHNRLYWYRQTLGQGPEFLTYFQNEAQLEKSRLLSDRFSAERPKGSFSTLEIQRTEQGDSAMYLCASSLEQPTDTQYFGPGTRLTVL.

For this clonotype: This may stem from a read error, because a much larger clone lies one nucleotide away. V gene TRBV5-1 combines with J gene TRBJ2-7; D is tentatively TRBD1 or TRBD2 (5 bases each). Germline CDR1 SGHRS, CDR2 YFSETQ. This CDR3 spans 14 amino acids. Trimming took 0 bases from V and 3 from J, leaving 10 bases between them. The CDR3 sequence: CASSLGGSHYEQYF. DNA for the CDR3: TGCGCCAGCAGCTTGGGGGGGTCTCACTACGAGCAGTACTTC.

On this clonotype itself: A read error may explain this, as a much larger clone is one base away. This chain uses TRBV3-1 with TRBJ2-7; the D call may be TRBD1 or TRBD2 (5 bases each). With the DNA end fitting TRBJ2-1 better, the J assignment may be wrong. Germline lookup yields CDR1 LGHDT and CDR2 YNNKEL (reference sequence). The CDR3 totals 13 residues. CDR3 coding DNA: TGTGCCAGCAGCCGGGACGGCTCCTACGAGCAGTTCTTC. Residues: CASSRDGSYEQFF.

The chain links TRBV19 to TRBJ1-5; 12 bases fit TRBD1. With 6 bases clipped from V and 6 bases from J, the junction kept 6 bases outside the gene matches. Germline assignment: CDR1 LNHDA and CDR2 SQIVND (reference sequence). There are 15 residues in the CDR3. CDR3 nucleotide sequence: TGTGCCAGTAGCGCCGGGACAGGGGGCTCTCAGCCCCAGCATTTT. It is translated as CASSAGTGGSQPQHF.

There are many counts of this clonotype. CDR3 nucleotides: TGTGCCAGCTCACCACCGTTGGTCACAGATACGCAGTATTTT. This translates into CASSPPLVTDTQYF. The V and J genes are TRBV18 and TRBJ2-3; D not certain. Germline V gene sequence: CDR1 KGHSH, CDR2 LQKENI. The CDR3 runs 14 residues. V was pared by 0 bases and J by 2 bases, with 6 bases between.

This clonotype was observed many times. This rearrangement joins TRBV27 to TRBJ2-5; D call uncertain. This CDR3 contains 13 residues. The germline V gene has CDR1 MNHEY and CDR2 SMNVEV (reference sequence). V gave up 2 bases and J gave up 4 bases, with 8 bases separating them. The CDR3 sequence: CASSLLGAETQYF. For the CDR3, the DNA is TGTGCCAGCAGTTTACTTGGAGCAGAGACCCAGTACTTC.

This clonotype came up many times. The V call is TRBV28, the J call TRBJ1-1, with D perhaps TRBD1 (5 bases). V was cut by 0 bases and J by 1 base, with 15 bases left in between. The CDR3 is made up of 17 amino acids. The germline gives CDR1 MDHEN, CDR2 SYDVKM. DNA of the CDR3: TGTGCCAGCAGTTTATGGCCCTCCAGGGTAAGGAACACTGAAGCTTTCTTT. This codes for CASSLWPSRVRNTEAFF.